This T cell receptor beta chain derives from a study of blood T cell repertoires in COVID-19. Study as a whole: There were acute and convalescent COVID-19 samples, and they came from the United States, Italy and Spain. T cells, B-cell-depleted T cells, or PBMCs provided the cDNA or gDNA that served as material.

Original handling: From reference gene primer amplification, estimates of nucleated cell counts were derived. The assay was immunoSEQ multiplex PCR, and TCRdb's table has in-frame clones only and misses some. That table is the source of V, J and clone size, and D and trimming were worked out from the DNA. This repertoire shows about 190,000 clones, roughly 82% found once; its top ten account for 4.5% to 6.5%. Germline V CDR1 and CDR2: SGHRS, YFSETQ. V was clipped by 4 bases and J by 0 bases, with 11 bases between them. The CDR3 consists of 15 residues. The gene calls are TRBV5-1 and TRBJ2-1; no clear D. Input material: peripheral blood. The clonotype was recovered from a woman aged 30 to 39 with acute or convalescent COVID-19. The CDR3 loop reads CASSLDADSYNEQFF. The DNA of the CDR3 is TGCGCCAGCAGCCTGGACGCGGACTCCTACAATGAGCAGTTCTTC. The variable domain in full, completed from reference TRBV5-1 and TRBJ2-1, reads KAGVTQTPRYLIKTRGQQVTLSCSPISGHRSVSWYQQTPGQGLQFLFEYFSETQRNKGNFPGRFSGRQFSNSRSEMNVSTLELGDSALYLCASSLDADSYNEQFFGPGTRLTVL.